Listed below are T cell receptor beta chains from one sample, sequenced in a study of T cell responses to AZD1222 COVID-19 vaccine. Data came from immunoSEQ multiplex PCR; TCRdb stores just in-frame clones and leaves some out. The table shows about 45,000 clones, with about four fifths occurring only once. Sample: peripheral blood, taken 28 days after the second dose of the MenACWY control vaccine. The origin of the receptors is an adult who received the MenACWY meningococcal vaccine as a control. CDR3s include the opening cysteine and the closing phenylalanine or tryptophan. Each record gives: D gene, J gene, V gene, clone size, CDR3 protein, CDR3 DNA. A D gene is named only where the DNA matches it firmly. Clone size is shown for a subset of rows, as once, few, many or a class of expanded clone.

NA	TRBJ1-2	TRBV27	NA	CASSSQPFDGYTF	TGTGCCAGCAGTTCTCAACCTTTCGATGGCTACACCTTC
NA	TRBJ1-2	TRBV7-9	NA	CASSYFPGTGIRGYTF	TGTGCCAGCAGCTACTTCCCCGGGACGGGAATCCGGGGCTACACCTTC
NA	TRBJ1-3	TRBV5-5	NA	CASSLGNSGNTIYF	TGTGCCAGCAGCTTGGGGAACTCTGGAAACACCATATATTTT
NA	TRBJ1-1	TRBV19	NA	CASKDEPNTEAFF	TGTGCCAGTAAAGACGAACCTAACACTGAAGCTTTCTTT
NA	TRBJ1-3	TRBV5-6	NA	CASSPSPQVKGNTIYF	TGTGCCAGCAGCCCTAGCCCACAGGTCAAAGGAAACACCATATATTTT
NA	TRBJ2-7	TRBV5-1	NA	CASSLEAAGSYEQYF	TGCGCCAGCAGCTTGGAGGCAGCTGGCTCCTACGAGCAGTACTTC
TRBD2	TRBJ2-3	TRBV6-4	few	CASSESAGGMADTQYF	TGTGCCAGCAGTGAAAGTGCGGGGGGGATGGCAGATACGCAGTATTTT
NA	TRBJ1-6	TRBV5-4	few	CASSPDGGHNSPLHF	TGTGCCAGCAGCCCGGACGGTGGGCATAATTCACCCCTCCACTTT
NA	TRBJ1-4	TRBV18	NA	CASSPNRNEKLFF	TGTGCCAGCTCACCAAACAGAAATGAAAAACTGTTTTTT
TRBD1	TRBJ2-2	TRBV18	few	CASSPLQSGTVNTGELFF	TGTGCCAGCTCACCTCTCCAGTCCGGGACAGTGAACACCGGGGAGCTGTTTTTT
NA	TRBJ1-2	TRBV28	NA	CASSYPSRPDGYTF	TGTGCCAGCAGTTACCCCTCACGTCCGGATGGCTACACCTTC
NA	TRBJ1-1	TRBV30	NA	CAWSGGAFATEAFF	TGTGCCTGGAGTGGAGGGGCCTTTGCCACTGAAGCTTTCTTT
NA	TRBJ1-5	TRBV5-1	NA	CASSAGTHGNQPQHF	TGCGCCAGCAGCGCCGGGACCCATGGGAATCAGCCCCAGCATTTT
NA	TRBJ1-1	TRBV6-5	once	CASSYAQMNTEAFF	TGTGCCAGCAGTTACGCACAGATGAACACTGAAGCTTTCTTT
NA	TRBJ2-3	TRBV11-3	NA	CASSLLSTDTQYF	TGTGCCAGCAGCTTACTCAGCACAGATACGCAGTATTTT
NA	TRBJ1-6	TRBV9	NA	CASSVGTKYRPAYYNSPLHF	TGTGCCAGCAGCGTAGGCACTAAGTATAGGCCCGCTTACTATAATTCACCCCTCCACTTT
NA	TRBJ1-2	TRBV7-8	NA	CASRLSTGNYGYTF	TGTGCCAGCAGATTAAGTACGGGCAACTATGGCTACACCTTC
NA	TRBJ1-5	TRBV5-1	NA	CASSLAGTGGEPQHF	TGCGCCAGCAGCTTGGCCGGGACCGGCGGGGAGCCCCAGCATTTT
TRBD1	TRBJ2-5	TRBV4-2	NA	CASSQPAVQGRETQYF	TGTGCCAGCAGCCAACCGGCAGTACAGGGGCGGGAGACCCAGTACTTC
NA	TRBJ2-7	TRBV18	NA	CASSSGVYEQYF	TGTGCCAGCTCCTCCGGGGTCTACGAGCAGTACTTC
NA	TRBJ2-1	TRBV3-1/TRBV3-2	NA	CASSQGLLSYNEQFF	TGTGCCAGCAGCCAAGGGCTGCTCTCCTACAATGAGCAGTTCTTC
NA	TRBJ2-1	TRBV20-1	NA	CSAREYNEQFF	TGCAGTGCTAGAGAATACAATGAGCAGTTCTTC
NA	TRBJ1-4	TRBV6-5	NA	CASSRTWDEKLFF	TGTGCCAGCAGCCGTACGTGGGATGAAAAACTGTTTTTT
NA	TRBJ1-6	TRBV10-3	NA	CAISSRGQRDSPLHF	TGTGCCATCAGTTCCCGTGGACAGAGAGATTCACCCCTCCACTTT
TRBD2	TRBJ2-3	TRBV6-4	many	CASSPGLADTDTQYF	TGTGCCAGCAGTCCGGGACTAGCGGACACAGATACGCAGTATTTT
TRBD1	TRBJ1-1	TRBV6-1	many	CASSEAPTGGTEAFF	TGTGCCAGCAGTGAAGCACCGACAGGGGGCACTGAAGCTTTCTTT
NA	TRBJ1-1	TRBV27	NA	CASSLRQIGGRGTEAFF	TGTGCCAGCAGCCTACGACAAATCGGGGGCCGGGGGACTGAAGCTTTCTTT
NA	TRBJ2-1	TRBV28	NA	CASSLGRFEQFF	TGTGCCAGCAGTTTGGGGCGTTTTGAGCAGTTCTTC
NA	TRBJ2-1	TRBV19	NA	CASKQLTPAGEQFF	TGTGCCAGTAAGCAACTTACTCCCGCGGGTGAGCAGTTCTTC
NA	TRBJ1-5	TRBV28	NA	CASSFYVSYSNQPQHF	TGTGCCAGCAGTTTTTATGTCAGCTATAGCAATCAGCCCCAGCATTTT
TRBD2	TRBJ2-7	TRBV3-1/TRBV3-2	NA	CASSQAASGRYTF	TGTGCCAGCAGCCAAGCTGCTAGCGGGAGGTATACTTTC
TRBD2	TRBJ2-1	TRBV10-1	NA	CASSEGLAGEIYNEQFF	TGCGCCAGCAGTGAAGGACTAGCGGGAGAGATCTACAATGAGCAGTTCTTC
NA	TRBJ2-2	TRBV24-1	NA	CATSDPADPHGELFF	TGTGCCACCAGTGATCCCGCAGACCCCCACGGGGAGCTGTTTTTT
NA	TRBJ2-3	TRBV6-5	once	CASSYSLSTDTQYF	TGTGCCAGCAGTTACAGCCTTAGCACAGATACGCAGTATTTT
TRBD2	TRBJ2-3	TRBV7-2	NA	CASSSIAGNTDTQYF	TGTGCCAGCAGCTCCATAGCGGGGAACACAGATACGCAGTATTTT
NA	TRBJ1-5	TRBV7-2	NA	CASNTASGGVLRQPQHF	TGTGCCAGCAATACGGCATCAGGAGGTGTTTTGAGGCAGCCCCAGCATTTT
TRBD1	TRBJ1-2	TRBV24-1	NA	CATSDPGTGGHYGYTF	TGTGCCACCAGTGACCCAGGGACAGGGGGCCACTATGGCTACACCTTC
TRBD1	TRBJ1-2	TRBV29-1	NA	CSAEQGIQGYTF	TGCAGCGCCGAACAGGGGATTCAGGGCTACACCTTC
TRBD2	TRBJ2-3	TRBV5-4	few	CASSLAGVGTDTQYF	TGTGCCAGCAGCTTAGCGGGAGTGGGGACAGATACGCAGTATTTT
NA	TRBJ1-1	TRBV15	NA	CATSGKTGTEAFF	TGTGCCACCAGCGGTAAAACGGGCACTGAAGCTTTCTTT
NA	TRBJ1-1	TRBV7-9	NA	CASSLDSNTEAFF	TGTGCCAGCAGCTTGGACTCGAACACTGAAGCTTTCTTT
NA	TRBJ1-3	TRBV30	NA	CAWSVWAASGNTIYF	TGTGCCTGGAGTGTATGGGCAGCTTCTGGAAACACCATATATTTT
TRBD1	TRBJ2-1	TRBV5-1	NA	CASSLVQGANNEQFF	TGCGCCAGCAGCTTGGTACAGGGGGCTAACAATGAGCAGTTCTTC
NA	TRBJ2-7	TRBV11-2	NA	CASSLESEQYF	TGTGCCAGCAGCTTAGAATCCGAGCAGTACTTC
NA	TRBJ1-5	TRBV3-1/TRBV3-2	few	CASSQDLGWGQPQHF	TGTGCCAGCAGCCAAGATCTTGGGTGGGGTCAGCCCCAGCATTTT
TRBD1	TRBJ2-5	TRBV7-8	NA	CASSFGQGKETQYF	TGTGCCAGCAGCTTCGGACAGGGGAAAGAGACCCAGTACTTC
NA	TRBJ1-2	TRBV5-1	NA	CASSLLQGNYTF	TGCGCCAGCAGCCTCCTACAGGGCAACTACACCTTC
NA	TRBJ1-3	TRBV28	NA	CASSIQYSGNTIYF	TGTGCCAGCAGTATACAGTACTCTGGAAACACCATATATTTT
TRBD1	TRBJ2-1	TRBV7-2	NA	CASSKQGTSYNEQFF	TGTGCCAGCAGCAAACAGGGGACCTCCTACAATGAGCAGTTCTTC
NA	TRBJ2-2	TRBV18	NA	CASSVTVLNTGELFF	TGTGCCAGCTCAGTGACAGTGTTGAACACCGGGGAGCTGTTTTTT
NA	TRBJ2-7	TRBV7-8	few	CASSLSSAYEQYF	TGTGCCAGCAGCTTATCGTCCGCCTACGAGCAGTACTTC